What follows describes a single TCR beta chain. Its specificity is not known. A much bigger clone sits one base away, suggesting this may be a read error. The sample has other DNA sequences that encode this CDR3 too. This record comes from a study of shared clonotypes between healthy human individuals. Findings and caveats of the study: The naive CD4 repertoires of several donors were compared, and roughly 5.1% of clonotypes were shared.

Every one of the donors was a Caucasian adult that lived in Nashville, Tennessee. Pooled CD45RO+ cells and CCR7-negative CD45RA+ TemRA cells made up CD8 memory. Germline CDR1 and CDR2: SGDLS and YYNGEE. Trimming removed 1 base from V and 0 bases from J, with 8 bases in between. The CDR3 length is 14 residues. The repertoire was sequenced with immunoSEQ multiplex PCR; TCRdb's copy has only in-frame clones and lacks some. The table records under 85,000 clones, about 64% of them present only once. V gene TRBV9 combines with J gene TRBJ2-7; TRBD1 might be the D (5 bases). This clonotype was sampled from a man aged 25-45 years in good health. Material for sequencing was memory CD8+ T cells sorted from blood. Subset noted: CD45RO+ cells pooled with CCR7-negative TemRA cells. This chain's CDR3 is CASSVRGNSYEQYF. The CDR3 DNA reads TGTGCCAGCAGCGTAAGGGGTAACTCCTACGAGCAGTACTTC.